This TCR beta chain derives from a study of T cells and Merkel cell carcinoma outcomes (dated by TCRdb to 2018 to 2021). A note on the overall study: The study examined the tumor T-cell repertoire together with T-cell density as predictors of clinical outcome in patients with Merkel cell carcinoma.

Including the terminal cysteine and phenylalanine, the CDR3 comprises 16 residues. The retained sequence is limited to the CDR3, 48 bases, with the frame set at the first base. Based on the germline V gene (reference sequence), the CDR1 and CDR2 sequences are MNHEY and SMNVEV. Clipping removes 5 bases from V and 0 bases from J, with 8 as the unmatched junction base count. The paper as a whole reports these results and caveats: According to the report, clinical outcomes in Merkel cell carcinoma patients could be predicted using T-cell density together with features of the T-cell repertoire.

Library preparation employed the immunoSEQ multiplex PCR assay. What TCRdb holds here is the immuneACCESS table cut down to in-frame rearrangements. Part of the clones is not present; checked against another copy, under half of the missing clones reflect an unresolved V gene, and the others are unexplained. Here the sample has around 2,100 clones; 80% to 95% occur a single time. The ten largest clones represent 1.8% of the sample. A word on this clone: Its antigen specificity is not known. No much larger clone exists at a distance of one base, and base qualities are not known.

Samples were obtained from patients with Merkel cell carcinoma. The receptor's source is a human donor with Merkel cell carcinoma. The sequenced sample was tumor tissue from Merkel cell carcinoma. Recombination linked TRBV27 to TRBJ2-3; 7 middle bases align to TRBD2. The DNA is as follows: TGTGCCAGCAGTCCCACTAGCGAACCTAGCACAGATACGCAGTATTTT. Its translation is CASSPTSEPSTDTQYF.